A selection of T cell receptor beta chains follows, all from one sample in a study of cytomegalovirus exposure and HLA in healthy donors. Profiled with immunoSEQ multiplex PCR; TCRdb holds only in-frame clones, not every one. The sample has roughly 120,000 clones, around 80% seen once. Sequenced material: PBMCs. The receptors originated from a man aged 25 to 45 in good health and CMV-seronegative. CDR3s include the opening cysteine and the closing phenylalanine or tryptophan. The D gene is left open where the match is weak. Where a row states a size, it is once, few, many or the class of an expanded clone; other rows omit it.

d_call j_call clone_size v_call cdr3_nt cdr3_aa
TRBD2 TRBJ2-3 NA TRBV29-1 TGCAGCGTCGCGAGCGGGAGGGCCCTCACAGATACGCAGTATTTT CSVASGRALTDTQYF
NA TRBJ2-3 NA TRBV6-5 TGTGCCAGCAGTTACCGGCTAGCCCCAGATACGCAGTATTTT CASSYRLAPDTQYF
TRBD2 TRBJ2-3 NA TRBV6-6 TGTGCCAGCAGTTACGGGACTAGCGGGAGTACAGATACGCAGTATTTT CASSYGTSGSTDTQYF
NA TRBJ1-6 NA TRBV7-2 TGTGCCAGCAGCTTATGGGGTAGTTCAGGGTATAATTCACCCCTCCACTTT CASSLWGSSGYNSPLHF
NA TRBJ1-5 NA TRBV7-8 TGTGCCAGCAGCTTAGATCCGGGGTATCAGCCCCAGCATTTT CASSLDPGYQPQHF
TRBD1 TRBJ1-2 NA TRBV6-6 TGTGCCAGCAGTTTAGCGGGACAGGGCCGTGGCTACACCTTC CASSLAGQGRGYTF
NA TRBJ1-5 few TRBV4-1 TGCGCCAGCAGCCAAACGGACCTCGGCGGGAATCAGCCCCAGCATTTT CASSQTDLGGNQPQHF
NA TRBJ1-2 NA TRBV28 TGTGCCAGCAGTTTAGGGCAGAAAGCTAACTATGGCTACACCTTC CASSLGQKANYGYTF
TRBD1 TRBJ2-7 NA TRBV18 TGTGCCGGGGTACGGGACAGGGACTCCGAGCAGTACTTC CAGVRDRDSEQYF
NA TRBJ2-7 NA TRBV6-6 TGTGCCAGCTTTAGTGACCACTACGAGCAGTACTTC CASFSDHYEQYF
NA TRBJ2-5 NA TRBV5-4 TGTGCCAGCAGCTCTAGCTGGGGAGAGACCCAGTACTTC CASSSSWGETQYF
TRBD2 TRBJ2-7 few TRBV6-1 TGTGCCAGCAGACTAGCGGGTACCTACGAGCAGTACTTC CASRLAGTYEQYF
NA TRBJ1-1 NA TRBV6-5 TGTGCCAGCAGTCCACTCGGGGTGTTGAACACTGAAGCTTTCTTT CASSPLGVLNTEAFF
NA TRBJ2-7 NA TRBV28 TGTGCCAGCAGTTCGGGAGTGGGCCGGTACGAGCAGTACTTC CASSSGVGRYEQYF
NA TRBJ2-1 once TRBV5-1 TGCGCCAGCAGCCTCGGACTGCGTCACAATGAGCAGTTCTTC CASSLGLRHNEQFF
NA TRBJ2-5 few TRBV7-9 TGTGCCAGCAGGGGGGACTGGGCCCAAGAGACCCAGTACTTC CASRGDWAQETQYF